This TCR beta chain was obtained from a study of T cell responses to AZD1222 COVID-19 vaccine (dated by TCRdb to the early 2020s). Describing the broader study: AZD1222 recipients given second doses at about 4 weeks or at about 12 weeks were pooled, since spike-specific TCR depth and breadth were not found to differ between the two schedules. A total of approximately 240 trial participants underwent TCR sequencing, of whom about 210 received two doses of AZD1222 and about 26 received two doses of the MenACWY control vaccine. Enrollment into the trials was organized by age into subgroups of 18-55, 56-69 and 70-plus years, and those subgroups contained roughly 150, 30 and 60 TCR-sequenced participants, respectively.

Its CDR3 holds 15 amino acids, cysteine through phenylalanine. Of the read, only the CDR3 DNA is kept; its 45 bases are in frame from base 1. CDR1 and CDR2, per the germline V gene (reference sequence), are LGHDT and YNNKEL. Ends trimmed: V by 4 bases, J by 4 bases; bases unmatched to a gene: 5. The CDR3 regions of human TCRbeta chains were subjected to immunosequencing. On the authors' methods: Repertoire TCRs were checked for matches against a reference library of SARS-CoV-2-specific TCRs that had been generated using the MIRA antigen-specificity platform. Breadth was defined as the fraction of unique TCRs that were SARS-CoV-2-associated. Depth was defined as the fraction of total T cells that were SARS-CoV-2-associated. Using the MIRA data, each spike-specific TCR was mapped to the spike region that the TCR reacts to and placed in a CD4 or CD8 class. Log10-transformed breadth and depth values were compared by one-way ANOVA with Sidak's multiple comparisons tests. Here the immuneACCESS table is served through TCRdb, limited to in-frame sequences with V and J called. Missing clones are a known gap in these copies; in checked studies unresolved V genes cover under half, and the rest lacks a known reason. V and J calls plus clone size are reproduced from that table; the DNA served to infer D and trimming. This sample comprises some 91,000 clones, more than 90% of them detected only once. The top ten hold roughly an eighth of the sample.

For this clone: Its antigen remains undetermined. Per-nucleotide qualities are absent, and no much larger clonotype sits a single base away.

This sample's time point label indicates: baseline before first vaccination. Vaccinee samples came from UK trials COV001 and COV002, including a single-blind randomized controlled phase 2/3 trial of AZD1222 (ChAdOx1 nCoV-19) in healthy adults. Trial participant PBMC samples were collected at day 0 and day 28 after the second dose for TCRbeta chain sequencing. Beyond this particular receptor, the publication reports: Most participants were white British and females outnumbered males, and the authors suggested that clonal diversity may have been underestimated. The whole spike protein was spanned by vaccine-associated CD4 TCRs, and dominant responses were seen in regions 160-218 and 743-854. The 56-69-year group was small, and its depth increase did not reach significance, likely because of low power. Conclusions about previously exposed vaccinees were limited because only a handful of AZD1222 recipients were SARS-CoV-2 seropositive at baseline. Epitopes outside the regions mutated in the B.1.351 and B.1.1.7 variants were reportedly recognized by nearly half of the unique spike-specific TCRs. Because no day 14 peak-response samples were available, repertoires were characterized only after the peak T cell response. After two AZD1222 doses, both the breadth and the depth of spike-specific TCRs were significantly higher than at day 0 and than in MenACWY recipients.

The TCR originated in an adult in good health. In this chain, TRBV3-1 (or the pseudogene TRBV3-2) is recombined with TRBJ2-2, with 8 bases aligning to TRBD2. Sequenced here: peripheral blood, sampled on day 0 of AZD1222 vaccination. In nucleotides, the sequence is TGTGCCAGCAGCCCCGTTAGCGGGGCCACCGGGGAGCTGTTTTTT. This is translated as CASSPVSGATGELFF.